This TCR beta chain was observed in a study of CD8+ T cells in alopecia areata. Study as a whole: Patients in the study were on tofacitinib for 6 to 18 months, then off it for 6 months.

Extraction of RNA preceded its reverse transcription into cDNA, which served as the sequencing template. The assay was immunoSEQ multiplex PCR, and TCRdb's table has in-frame clones only and misses some. The repertoire holds 150,000 to 200,000 clones, with 60% to 70% as singletons. Points from the study as a whole: An increase in clonality over normal scalp was evident in lesional scalp, especially alopecia totalis/universalis. With just one nonresponder, it is still uncertain whether baseline CD8+ expansion relates to response. Scalp sample sequencing also detects resident alphabeta T cells of normal skin.

Treatment meaning: oral pan-JAK inhibitor, 5-10 mg twice daily. As to this clone: The antigen is unknown.

CDR3 size: 12 residues. Germline CDR1 is GTSNPN and CDR2 is SVGIG (reference sequence). V shed 0 bases and J shed 2 bases, with 5 bases lying between them. V is TRBV30 and J is TRBJ2-7, with a weak D call TRBD1 (5 bases). This clonotype was obtained from a human donor with alopecia areata. The sample here was CD4+ T cells sorted from blood, taken at week 4, from a patient treated with tofacitinib. CDR3 amino acids: CAWSVQAYEQYF. Written as DNA, the CDR3 is TGTGCCTGGAGTGTACAGGCCTACGAGCAGTACTTC.